This passage covers 10 T cell receptor beta chains from one sample sequenced in a study of CD4 T cells in relation to SARS-CoV-2 and coronaviruses (dated by TCRdb to the early 2020s). Antigens of these TCRs are unknown. Receptors were amplified or captured by the immunoSEQ multiplex PCR assay. This is the immuneACCESS table as TCRdb keeps it, with only in-frame sequences that have V and J called. A part of the clones is gone; compared with another copy, unresolved V genes explain less than half, and the rest is unexplained. This sample comprises tens of thousands of clones, more than 65% of them detected only once. The leading ten clones occupy around 3.1% of the sample. The sequenced sample consisted of memory CD4+ T cells from PBMCs, cultured in vitro. The cell subset or site label, read with the paper, signifies: memory (non-naive) CD4+ T cells. The receptors derive from an adult with COVID-19.

The J gene is TRBJ1-1, the V gene TRBV2, with D perhaps TRBD1 (5 bases). Germline V gene data show CDR1 as SNHLY and CDR2 as FYNNEI. The CDR3 totals 15 residues. Trimming took off 6 bases at V and 4 bases at J, with 18 bases between the two ends. CDR3 in amino acids: CASSLEFGGGTEAFF. DNA for the CDR3: TGTGCCAGCAGCCTTGAGTTTGGGGGGGGCACTGAAGCTTTCTTT.

CDR3 bases: TGTGCCTGGAGTAGGGGGTCCGGGACGATACAAGAGACCCAGTACTTC. Protein: CAWSRGSGTIQETQYF. This chain links TRBV30 with TRBJ2-5; D is possibly TRBD1 (6 bases). CDR1 GTSNPN and CDR2 SVGIG come from the germline V gene (reference sequence). CDR3 length equals 16 residues. V gave up 2 bases and J gave up 2 bases, with 18 bases separating them. Full variable domain (rest looked up from reference TRBV30 and TRBJ2-5): SQTIHQWPATLVQPVGSPLSLECTVEGTSNPNLYWYRQAAGRGLQLLFYSVGIGQISSEVPQNLSASRPQDRQFILSSKKLLLSDSGFYLCAWSRGSGTIQETQYFGPGTRLLVL.

The chain links TRBV2 to TRBJ2-1, with 7 bases that match TRBD2. The CDR3 runs to 14 residues. Germline V gene data show CDR1 as SNHLY and CDR2 as FYNNEI. Germline trimming cut 8 bases from V and 4 bases from J; bases unmatched to any gene: 8. CDR3 nucleotides: TGTGCCAGCGAGGGACTAACCGATTACAATGAGCAGTTCTTC. Its translation: CASEGLTDYNEQFF.

The chain is built from TRBV19 and TRBJ2-7; 10 nucleotides align to TRBD1. After removal of 10 bases from V and 4 bases from J, the junction contained 7 bases not matched to a gene. The CDR3 consists of 13 residues. Germline CDR1 LNHDA, CDR2 SQIVND (reference sequence). In nucleotides, the CDR3 is TGTGCCACGAAAAGGGACAGGGGTTACGAGCAGTACTTC. Its protein is CATKRDRGYEQYF.

The chain uses TRBV7-2 and TRBJ2-5; TRBD2 is a possible D gene (5 bases). CDR1 and CDR2 from the germline V gene are SGHTA and FQGNSA. V dropped 3 bases and J dropped 0 bases, with 8 bases sitting between them. This CDR3 comprises 14 residues. The DNA for the CDR3 is TGTGCCAGCAGCTTTAAAGCGGACCAAGAGACCCAGTACTTC. This encodes CASSFKADQETQYF. The full variable domain, rest sourced from reference TRBV7-2 and TRBJ2-5, is GAGVSQSPSNKVTEKGKDVELRCDPISGHTALYWYRQSLGQGLEFLIYFQGNSAPDKSGLPSDRFSAERTGGSVSTLTIQRTQQEDSAVYLCASSFKADQETQYFGPGTRLLVL.

The V call is TRBV4-1, the J call TRBJ2-2; 12 bases map to TRBD2. The CDR3 runs 17 residues. Germline CDR1 reads MGHRA; CDR2 reads YSYEKL. Trimming cost V 4 bases and J 7 bases; bases outside gene matches: 10. CDR3 amino acids: CASSRRSSGRENGELFF. CDR3 DNA: TGCGCCAGCAGCCGTCGGTCTAGCGGGAGGGAGAACGGGGAGCTGTTTTTT.

V is TRBV28 and J is TRBJ2-5; D perhaps matches TRBD1 (6 bases). V lost 0 bases, J lost 0 bases, and 11 bases lay in between. CDR3 length equals 16 residues. Germline CDR1 MDHEN, CDR2 SYDVKM. CDR3 sequence reads: CASSLWGAAYQETQYF. CDR3 in DNA: TGTGCCAGCAGTTTATGGGGGGCCGCTTACCAAGAGACCCAGTACTTC.

For this clone: The junction departs from the called germline gene at one end, perhaps through a read error. The chain uses TRBV7-7 and TRBJ2-5; TRBD2 aligns across 8 bases. Germline V lookup: CDR1 SSHAT, CDR2 FNYEAQ (reference sequence). CDR3 size: 16 residues. The CDR3 is CASSLSLGAGGETQYF. The CDR3 DNA sequence: TGTGCTAGCAGCTTATCACTGGGGGCGGGAGGTGAGACCCAGTACTTC.

The chain links TRBV5-1 to TRBJ2-2; 7 bases align to TRBD2. With 3 bases clipped from V and 0 bases from J, the junction kept 2 bases outside the gene matches. The CDR3 is made up of 15 amino acids. CDR1 and CDR2 (germline): SGHRS, YFSETQ. As DNA, the CDR3 is TGCGCCAGCAGCTCGGGAGGAACGAACACCGGGGAGCTGTTTTTT. It encodes CASSSGGTNTGELFF.

The chain employs TRBV28 and TRBJ2-7, with 11 positions matching TRBD1. After removal of 7 bases from V and 6 bases from J, the junction contained 11 bases not matched to a gene. The germline gives CDR1 MDHEN, CDR2 SYDVKM. The CDR3 runs to 15 residues. The CDR3 reads CASNGDKGTGGEQYF. The CDR3 DNA reads as TGTGCCAGCAACGGTGATAAGGGGACAGGGGGCGAGCAGTACTTC.